The 6 T cell receptor beta chains given below trace back to one sample, sequenced in a study of blood T cell repertoires in COVID-19. Only in-frame clones appear in the TCRdb table, and some are missing; sequencing was by immunoSEQ multiplex PCR. Of 250,000 or so clones in the sample, 85% to 90% were seen once. The sequenced sample was peripheral blood. These receptors originate from a man aged 80 or over with acute or convalescent COVID-19.

This chain connects TRBV7-9 to TRBJ1-2; a possible D gene is TRBD1 (6 bases). V lost 1 base to trimming and J lost 8 bases, with 17 bases between them. Looked up from germline, CDR1 is SEHNR and CDR2 is FQNEAQ (reference sequence). The CDR3 spans 15 residues. This CDR3 is CASSLEVAGAAGYTF. DNA of the CDR3: TGTGCCAGCAGCTTAGAGGTGGCGGGGGCGGCGGGCTACACCTTC. The variable domain in full, with the rest retrieved from reference TRBV7-9 and TRBJ1-2, is DTGVSQNPRHKITKRGQNVTFRCDPISEHNRLYWYRQTLGQGPEFLTYFQNEAQLEKSRLLSDRFSAERPKGSFSTLEIQRTEQGDSAMYLCASSLEVAGAAGYTFGSGTRLTVV.

J is TRBJ1-1 and V is TRBV6-6; tentative D call: TRBD1 (5 bases). Trimming removed 5 bases from V and 1 base from J, with 8 bases in between. This CDR3 spans 13 amino acids. From germline, CDR1 is MNHNY and CDR2 SVGAGI (reference sequence). The CDR3 region is CASSKQENTEAFF. CDR3 in DNA: TGTGCCAGCAGTAAACAGGAGAACACTGAAGCTTTCTTT.

This chain joins TRBV28 and TRBJ2-5, with TRBD1 as a possible D gene (6 bases). Trimming cost V 8 bases and J 7 bases, with 20 bases left between them. Germline CDR1 is MDHEN and CDR2 is SYDVKM. This CDR3 has 14 amino acids. The CDR3 DNA reads TGTGCCAGCTCCCCTACAGGGATACTTGGGACCCAGTACTTC. Translated: CASSPTGILGTQYF.

The chain couples TRBV7-9 to TRBJ1-2; D is ambiguous. V shed 5 bases and J shed 5 bases, with 12 bases lying between them. Germline loops: CDR1 SEHNR, CDR2 FQNEAQ (reference sequence). This CDR3 is built from 13 residues. The CDR3 region is CASSNSSIYGYTF. The CDR3, as DNA: TGTGCCAGCAGCAATTCATCTATTTATGGCTACACCTTC.

The rearrangement joins TRBV27 to TRBJ1-1; D uncertain. Trimming pared 6 bases from V and 1 base from J, leaving 3 bases between. The CDR3 has 11 residues. Germline CDR1 is MNHEY and CDR2 is SMNVEV (reference sequence). This chain's CDR3 is CASRRNTEAFF. CDR3 in DNA: TGTGCCAGCAGGAGGAACACTGAAGCTTTCTTT.

The rearrangement links TRBV16 to TRBJ1-6; 8 nucleotides agree with TRBD1. Germline V CDR1 and CDR2: KGHSY, FQNENV. The CDR3 runs 15 residues. V lost 2 bases and J lost 4; bases outside the gene matches: 1. The CDR3 DNA is TGTGCCAGCAGCCAAAGACAGGGGTATAATTCACCCCTCCACTTT. This gives the protein CASSQRQGYNSPLHF.